This passage covers 14 T cell receptor beta chains from one sample sequenced in a study of blood T cell repertoires in COVID-19. This table comes from immunoSEQ multiplex PCR, and its TCRdb copy is limited to in-frame clones, with some not included. Here the sample spans some 320,000 clones, 85% being singletons. Sample: PBMCs or T cells enriched from blood (not recorded which). These receptors all stem from a woman aged 30 to 39 who had been exposed to COVID-19.

The chain joins TRBV18 to TRBJ2-1, with TRBD2 identical over 11 bases. The CDR3 length is 16 residues. V was clipped by 3 bases and J by 0 bases; unmatched bases: 1. Germline values: CDR1 KGHSH, CDR2 LQKENI. The CDR3 loop reads CASSPTSGVSYNEQFF. In DNA form, the CDR3 reads TGTGCCAGCTCACCGACTAGCGGGGTCTCCTACAATGAGCAGTTCTTC.

The chain has TRBV27 and TRBJ1-1; no clear D gene. CDR1 and CDR2 from the germline V gene are MNHEY and SMNVEV (reference sequence). This CDR3 is built from 13 residues. V was clipped by 3 bases and J by 5 bases, with 10 bases between them. The CDR3 nucleotides are TGTGCCAGCAGTTTGATGAGGGATACTGAAGCTTTCTTT. This translates into CASSLMRDTEAFF.

The gene calls are TRBV5-8 and TRBJ2-7; 7 nucleotides agree with TRBD1. J was trimmed by 4 bases and V by 5 bases; bases with no gene match: 9. Germline CDR1 SGHTS, CDR2 YDEGEE. CDR3 length: 14 residues. CDR3 nucleotide sequence: TGTGCCAGCAGAAGGGACAGACTCACGTACGAGCAGTACTTC. It yields the protein CASRRDRLTYEQYF. The whole variable domain, filled in from reference TRBV5-8 and TRBJ2-7, reads EAGVTQSPTHLIKTRGQQATLRCSPISGHTSVYWYQQALGLGLQFLLWYDEGEERNRGNFPPRFSGRQFPNYSSELNVNALELEDSALYLCASRRDRLTYEQYFGPGTRLTVT.

This clone was recorded only once. This sequence joins TRBV3-1 (or the pseudogene TRBV3-2) and TRBJ1-2, with 9 bases matching TRBD1. J was trimmed by 0 bases and V by 5 bases; bases with no gene match: 1. Germline CDR1 reads LGHDT; CDR2 reads YNNKEL (reference sequence). This CDR3 is 14 amino acids long. The CDR3 loop is CASSGDRANYGYTF. The CDR3, as DNA: TGTGCCAGCAGCGGGGACAGGGCTAACTATGGCTACACCTTC.

The rearrangement uses TRBV27 and TRBJ2-2; TRBD1 might be the D (5 bases). Germline loops: CDR1 MNHEY, CDR2 SMNVEV (reference sequence). The CDR3 consists of 14 residues. V shed 8 bases and J shed 1 base, with 11 bases lying between them. This chain's CDR3 is CASGAGLNTGELFF. The CDR3 bases are TGTGCCAGCGGGGCCGGGCTGAACACCGGGGAGCTGTTTTTT.

The V call is TRBV12-3 or TRBV12-4, the J call TRBJ1-4; D gene ambiguous. Trimming left V 3 bases short and J 7 bases short, with 3 bases between. The CDR3 extends over 11 amino acids. This CDR3 is CASSFGEKLFF. The CDR3 DNA is TGTGCCAGCAGTTTCGGTGAAAAACTGTTTTTT.

This clone was observed once. The rearrangement joins TRBV4-2 to TRBJ2-3; D is unclear. In germline, CDR1 is LGHNA, CDR2 YNFKEQ. The CDR3 is 14 residues long. V was cut by 0 bases and J by 0 bases, with 4 bases left in between. CDR3 in amino acids: CASSQERSTDTQYF. Written as DNA, the CDR3 is TGTGCCAGCAGCCAAGAGCGGAGCACAGATACGCAGTATTTT.

In this sample, this clone turned up a few times. The DNA for the CDR3 is TGCGCCAGCAGACAGGAATATGGGAACACTGAAGCTTTCTTT. Translation: CASRQEYGNTEAFF. The chain employs TRBV4-1 and TRBJ1-1, with D perhaps TRBD1 (5 bases). This CDR3 has 14 residues. Germline V gives CDR1 MGHRA, CDR2 YSYEKL. Trimming took 6 bases from V and 1 from J, leaving 12 bases between them.

The genes are TRBV9 and TRBJ2-5; 13 nucleotides line up with TRBD2. The CDR3 loop spans 15 amino acids. CDR1 is SGDLS and CDR2 is YYNGEE in the germline V gene. V gave up 4 bases and J gave up 7 bases; unmatched junction bases: 7. The CDR3 DNA reads as TGTGCCAGCAGCCCCGGACTAGCGGGGGTCGGGACCCAGTACTTC. Amino acids: CASSPGLAGVGTQYF.

This chain uses TRBV9 with TRBJ2-1, with 8 bases matching TRBD2. The V segment lost 2 bases and the J segment 5 bases; nucleotides outside the gene matches: 6. There are 15 residues in the CDR3. CDR1 and CDR2 from the germline V gene are SGDLS and YYNGEE. CDR3 nucleotides: TGTGCCAGCAGCGTCGGCGGGGGGCTCAACAATGAGCAGTTCTTC. Translation: CASSVGGGLNNEQFF.

The chain is built from TRBV28 and TRBJ2-7; maybe TRBD1 (5 bases). The ends were cut back, 3 bases at V and 5 bases at J, with 11 bases in the middle. CDR1 MDHEN and CDR2 SYDVKM come from the germline V gene. This CDR3 has 13 residues. In nucleotides, the CDR3 is TGTGCCAGCAGTTTTAGGGGCCCGAACGAGCAGTACTTC. Translated, it gives CASSFRGPNEQYF. Using reference TRBV28 and TRBJ2-7 for the parts outside the CDR3, the full variable domain is DVKVTQSSRYLVKRTGEKVFLECVQDMDHENMFWYRQDPGLGLRLIYFSYDVKMKEKGDIPEGYSVSREKKERFSLILESASTNQTSMYLCASSFRGPNEQYFGPGTRLTVT.

This clone appeared once. This chain links TRBV7-2 with TRBJ2-5; D unresolved. The ends were cut back, 5 bases at V and 1 base at J, with 8 bases in the middle. The CDR3 sequence is 13 residues long. Germline V lookup: CDR1 SGHTA, CDR2 FQGNSA. For the CDR3, the DNA is TGTGCCAGCAGCATCAAATTCCAAGAGACCCAGTACTTC. Translated, it gives CASSIKFQETQYF.

The rearrangement uses TRBV6-5 and TRBJ2-1; the D gene is possibly TRBD2 (6 bases). This CDR3 comprises 13 residues. V lost 6 bases to trimming and J lost 5 bases, with 11 bases between them. The germline V gene encodes CDR1 MNHEY and CDR2 SVGAGI. Here the CDR3 reads CASRGAGNNEQFF. The CDR3 DNA reads as TGTGCCAGCAGAGGGGCGGGAAACAATGAGCAGTTCTTC.

In its sample, this clone was seen a few times. This chain joins TRBV27 and TRBJ2-2; 8 bases map to TRBD2. Germline trimming cut 2 bases from V and 6 bases from J; bases unmatched to any gene: 5. Germline-derived CDR1 and CDR2 are MNHEY and SMNVEV (reference sequence). The length of the CDR3 is 15 residues. This CDR3 is CASSLVAGPSGELFF. The CDR3 coding sequence is TGTGCCAGCAGTTTAGTAGCGGGGCCTTCCGGGGAGCTGTTTTTT.